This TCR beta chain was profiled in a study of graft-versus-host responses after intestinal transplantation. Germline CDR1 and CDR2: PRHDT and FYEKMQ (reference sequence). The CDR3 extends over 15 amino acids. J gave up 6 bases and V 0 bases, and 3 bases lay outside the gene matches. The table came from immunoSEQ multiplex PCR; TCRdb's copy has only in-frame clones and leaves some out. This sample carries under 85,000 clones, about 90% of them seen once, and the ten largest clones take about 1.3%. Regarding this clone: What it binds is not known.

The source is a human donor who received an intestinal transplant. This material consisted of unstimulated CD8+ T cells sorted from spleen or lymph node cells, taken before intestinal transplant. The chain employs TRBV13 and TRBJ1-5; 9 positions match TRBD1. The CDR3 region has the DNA TGTGCCAGCAGCTTAGGACAGGGGGCGGGTCAGCCCCAGCATTTT. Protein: CASSLGQGAGQPQHF.